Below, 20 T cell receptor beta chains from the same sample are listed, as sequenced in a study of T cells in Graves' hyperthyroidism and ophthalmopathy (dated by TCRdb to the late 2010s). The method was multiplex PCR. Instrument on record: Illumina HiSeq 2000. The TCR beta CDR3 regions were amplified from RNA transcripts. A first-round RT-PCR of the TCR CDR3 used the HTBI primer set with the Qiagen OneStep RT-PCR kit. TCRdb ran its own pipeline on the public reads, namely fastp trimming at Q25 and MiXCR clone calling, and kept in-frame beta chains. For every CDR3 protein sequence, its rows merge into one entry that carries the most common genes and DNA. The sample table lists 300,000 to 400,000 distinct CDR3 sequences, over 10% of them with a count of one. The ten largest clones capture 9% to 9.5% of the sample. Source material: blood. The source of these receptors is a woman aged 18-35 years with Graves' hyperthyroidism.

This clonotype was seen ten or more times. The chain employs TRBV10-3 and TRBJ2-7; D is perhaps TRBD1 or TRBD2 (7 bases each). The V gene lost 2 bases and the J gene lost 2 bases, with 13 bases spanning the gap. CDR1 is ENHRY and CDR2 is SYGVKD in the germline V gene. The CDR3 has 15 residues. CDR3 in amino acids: CAISEPQGGPYEQYF. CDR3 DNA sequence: TGTGCCATCAGTGAGCCCCAGGGGGGGCCCTACGAGCAGTACTTC.

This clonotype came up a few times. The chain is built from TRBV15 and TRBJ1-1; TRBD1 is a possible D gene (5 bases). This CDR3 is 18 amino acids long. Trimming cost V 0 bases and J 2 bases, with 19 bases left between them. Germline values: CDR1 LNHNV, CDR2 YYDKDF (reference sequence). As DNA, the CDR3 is TGTGCCACCAGCAGAGATCTTGGATCGGGACTGAGAAACACTGAAGCTTTCTTT. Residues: CATSRDLGSGLRNTEAFF.

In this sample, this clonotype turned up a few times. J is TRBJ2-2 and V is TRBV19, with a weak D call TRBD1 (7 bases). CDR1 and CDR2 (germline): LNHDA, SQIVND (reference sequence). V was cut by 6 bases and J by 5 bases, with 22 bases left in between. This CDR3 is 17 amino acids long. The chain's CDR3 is CASRIPYRGGGTGELFF. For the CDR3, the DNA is TGTGCCAGTAGAATCCCTTACAGGGGAGGAGGGACCGGGGAGCTGTTTTTT.

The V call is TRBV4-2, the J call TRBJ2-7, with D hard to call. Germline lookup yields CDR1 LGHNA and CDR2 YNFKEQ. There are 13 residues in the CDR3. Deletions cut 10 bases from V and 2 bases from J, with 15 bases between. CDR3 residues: CAIPALPAYEQYF. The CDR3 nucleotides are TGTGCCATCCCCGCCCTACCCGCCTACGAGCAGTACTTC.

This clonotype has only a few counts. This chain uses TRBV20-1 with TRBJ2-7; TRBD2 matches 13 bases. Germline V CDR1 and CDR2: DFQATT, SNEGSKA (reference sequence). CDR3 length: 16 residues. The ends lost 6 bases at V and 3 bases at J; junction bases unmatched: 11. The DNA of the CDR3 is TGCAGTGCACTTAGGACTAGCGGGGGAATAAGCTACGAGCAGTACTTC. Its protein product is CSALRTSGGISYEQYF.

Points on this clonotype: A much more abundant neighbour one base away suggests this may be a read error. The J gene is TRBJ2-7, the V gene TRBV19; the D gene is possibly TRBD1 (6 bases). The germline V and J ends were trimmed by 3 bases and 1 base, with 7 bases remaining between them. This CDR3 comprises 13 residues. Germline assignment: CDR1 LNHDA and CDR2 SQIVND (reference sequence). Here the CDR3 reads CASSIGQSYEQYF. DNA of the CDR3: TGTGCCAGTAGTATCGGACAGTCCTACGAGCAGTACTTC.

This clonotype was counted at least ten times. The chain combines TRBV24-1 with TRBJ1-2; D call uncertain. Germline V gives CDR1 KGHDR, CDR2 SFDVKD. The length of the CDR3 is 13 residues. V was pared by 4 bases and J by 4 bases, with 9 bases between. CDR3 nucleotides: TGTGCCACCAGTGACCTATACAGCTATGGCTACACCTTC. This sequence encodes CATSDLYSYGYTF.

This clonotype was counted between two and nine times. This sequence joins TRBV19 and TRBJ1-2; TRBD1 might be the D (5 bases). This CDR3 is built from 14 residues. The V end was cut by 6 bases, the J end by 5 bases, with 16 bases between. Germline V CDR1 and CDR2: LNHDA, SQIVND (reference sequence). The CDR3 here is CASRQEAGLYGYTF. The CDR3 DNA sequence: TGTGCCAGTAGGCAAGAAGCGGGACTATATGGCTACACCTTC.

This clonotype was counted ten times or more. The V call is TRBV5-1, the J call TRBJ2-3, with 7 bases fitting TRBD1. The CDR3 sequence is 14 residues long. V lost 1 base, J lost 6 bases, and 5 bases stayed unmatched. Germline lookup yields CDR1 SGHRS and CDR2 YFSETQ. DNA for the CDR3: TGCGCCAGCAGCTTGACAGGGGAAAGCGATACGCAGTATTTT. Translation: CASSLTGESDTQYF.

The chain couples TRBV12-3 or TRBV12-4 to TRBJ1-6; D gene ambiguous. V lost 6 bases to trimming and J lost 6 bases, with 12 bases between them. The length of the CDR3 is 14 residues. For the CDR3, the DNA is TGTGCCAGCAGCACATTTTTGGGTAATTCACCCCTCCACTTT. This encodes CASSTFLGNSPLHF.

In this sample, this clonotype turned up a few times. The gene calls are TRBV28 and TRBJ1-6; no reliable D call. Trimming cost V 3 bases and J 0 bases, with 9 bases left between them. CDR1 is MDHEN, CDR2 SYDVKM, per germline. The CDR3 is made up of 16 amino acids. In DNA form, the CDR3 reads TGTGCCAGCAGTTTTCGAGGGAGCTCCTATAATTCACCCCTCCACTTT. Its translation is CASSFRGSSYNSPLHF.

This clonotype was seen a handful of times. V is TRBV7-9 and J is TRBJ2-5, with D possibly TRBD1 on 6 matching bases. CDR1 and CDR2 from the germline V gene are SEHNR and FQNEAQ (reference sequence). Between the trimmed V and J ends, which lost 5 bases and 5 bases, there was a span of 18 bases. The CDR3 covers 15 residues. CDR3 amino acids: CASSTNLAGDETQYF. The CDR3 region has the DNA TGTGCCAGCAGCACCAACCTAGCAGGGGACGAGACCCAGTACTTC.

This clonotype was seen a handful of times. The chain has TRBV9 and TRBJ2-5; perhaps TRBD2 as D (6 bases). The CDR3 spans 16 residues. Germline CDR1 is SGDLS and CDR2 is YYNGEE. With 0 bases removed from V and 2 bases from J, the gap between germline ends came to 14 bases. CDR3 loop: CASSVGAAGLQETQYF. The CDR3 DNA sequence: TGTGCCAGCAGCGTAGGGGCGGCGGGGCTGCAAGAGACCCAGTACTTC.

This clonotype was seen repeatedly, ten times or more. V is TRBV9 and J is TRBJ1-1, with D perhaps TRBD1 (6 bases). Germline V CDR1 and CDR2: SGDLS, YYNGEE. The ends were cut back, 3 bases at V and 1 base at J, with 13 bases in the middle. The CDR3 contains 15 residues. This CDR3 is CASSDGQPPNTEAFF. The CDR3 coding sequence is TGTGCCAGCAGCGACGGACAGCCACCGAACACTGAAGCTTTCTTT.

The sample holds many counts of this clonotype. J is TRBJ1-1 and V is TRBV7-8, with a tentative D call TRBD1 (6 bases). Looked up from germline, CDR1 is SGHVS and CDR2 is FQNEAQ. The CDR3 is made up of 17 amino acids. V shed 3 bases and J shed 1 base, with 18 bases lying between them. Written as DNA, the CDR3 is TGTGCCAGCAGCTTTCGACGGGCAGGGGTTAAGAACACTGAAGCTTTCTTT. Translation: CASSFRRAGVKNTEAFF.

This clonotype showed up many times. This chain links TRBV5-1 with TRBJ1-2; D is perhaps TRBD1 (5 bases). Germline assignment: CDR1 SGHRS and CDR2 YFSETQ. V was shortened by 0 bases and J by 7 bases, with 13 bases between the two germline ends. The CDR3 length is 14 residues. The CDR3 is CASSLEWDQTGYTF. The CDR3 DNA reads TGCGCCAGCAGCTTGGAGTGGGACCAGACTGGCTACACCTTC.

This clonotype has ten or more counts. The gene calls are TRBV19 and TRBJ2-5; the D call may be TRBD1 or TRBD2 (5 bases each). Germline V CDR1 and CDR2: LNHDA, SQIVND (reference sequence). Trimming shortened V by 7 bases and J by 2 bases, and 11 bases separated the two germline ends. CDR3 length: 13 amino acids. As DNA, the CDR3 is TGTGCCAGTATGGGGACGGAACAAGAGACCCAGTACTTC. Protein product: CASMGTEQETQYF.

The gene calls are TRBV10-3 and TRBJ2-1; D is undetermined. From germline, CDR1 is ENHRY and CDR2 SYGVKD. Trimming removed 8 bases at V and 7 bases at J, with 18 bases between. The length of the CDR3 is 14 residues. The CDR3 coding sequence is TGTGCCATCTCTCCGGAGCCTGTGGCGAATGAGCAGTTCTTC. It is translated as CAISPEPVANEQFF.

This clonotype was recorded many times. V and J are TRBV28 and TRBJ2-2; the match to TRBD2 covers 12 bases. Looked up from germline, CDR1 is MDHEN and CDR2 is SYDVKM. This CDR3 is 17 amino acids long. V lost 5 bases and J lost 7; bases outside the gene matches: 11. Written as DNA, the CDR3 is TGTGCCAGCAGTCGATCCGGACTAGCGGGATCCGTCGGGGAGCTGTTTTTT. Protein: CASSRSGLAGSVGELFF.

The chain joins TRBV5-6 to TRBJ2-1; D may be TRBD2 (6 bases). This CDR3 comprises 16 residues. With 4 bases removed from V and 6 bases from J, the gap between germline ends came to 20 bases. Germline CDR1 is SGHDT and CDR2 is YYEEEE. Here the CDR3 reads CASSEEGTPEVNEQFF. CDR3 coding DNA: TGTGCCAGCAGCGAGGAGGGGACCCCGGAGGTCAATGAGCAGTTCTTC.